This TCR beta chain was identified during a study of blood T cells in healthy people across ages. Whole-study context: There was about one barcoded beta molecule captured by template switching per two T cells.

A second PCR, run for about 7 to 12 cycles, used a sample-barcoded 5' primer plus a J-beta primer mix. Tags on each cDNA molecule came from a template-switch adaptor with 12 random nucleotides. A single record per CDR3 protein comes from TCRdb applying MiXCR to the 5' RACE reads. The data contain approximately 850,000 distinct CDR3 sequences, around 43% of them singletons. In germline, CDR1 is SEHNR, CDR2 FQNEAQ (reference sequence). The CDR3 consists of 14 residues. Notes on this clonotype: The junction does not match germline at one end; this may be a read error.

Input material: blood. J is TRBJ2-5 and V is TRBV7-9; either TRBD1 or TRBD2 may supply D (6 bases each). The DNA end lines up better with TRBJ2-7; the J call may be wrong. The TCR originated in a man aged 60 to 75 in good health. For the CDR3, the DNA is TGTGCCAGCAGCTTGGTCGGGGGCTCCCACGAGCAGTACTTC. Its translation is CASSLVGGSHEQYF.